The 27 T cell receptor beta chains listed next were all sequenced from one sample in a study of PD-1 blockade in classical Hodgkin lymphoma. Profiled with immunoSEQ multiplex PCR; TCRdb holds only in-frame clones, not every one. The data contain about 90,000 clones, 83% of them singletons. Time point of the sample: cycle 4 day 1 (C4D1), after 6 weeks of nivolumab. All trial patients relapsed after autologous stem cell transplantation. The sample in question was peripheral blood mononuclear cells (PBMCs), obtained before the fourth cycle of nivolumab. These receptors all stem from a human donor with classical Hodgkin lymphoma.

V is TRBV18 and J is TRBJ1-1, with TRBD1 as a possible D gene (6 bases). Germline CDR1 reads KGHSH; CDR2 reads LQKENI. CDR3 length equals 13 residues. Trimming took off 4 bases at V and 4 bases at J, with 10 bases between the two ends. CDR3 protein: CASSLEGGTEAFF. The CDR3 DNA sequence: TGTGCCAGCTCACTAGAGGGGGGCACTGAAGCTTTCTTT.

The genes are TRBV28 and TRBJ2-5, with TRBD2 matching over 8 bases. This CDR3 region has 15 residues. With V trimmed by 4 bases and J by 0 bases, 4 bases remained unmatched. Germline CDR1 MDHEN, CDR2 SYDVKM. CDR3 sequence reads: CASSYGAGDQETQYF. CDR3 nucleotide sequence: TGTGCCAGCAGTTATGGAGCGGGGGACCAAGAGACCCAGTACTTC. Looking up the rest from reference TRBV28 and TRBJ2-5 gives the full variable domain: DVKVTQSSRYLVKRTGEKVFLECVQDMDHENMFWYRQDPGLGLRLIYFSYDVKMKEKGDIPEGYSVSREKKERFSLILESASTNQTSMYLCASSYGAGDQETQYFGPGTRLLVL.

The table lists this clone with a few counts. V gene TRBV10-3 combines with J gene TRBJ2-7, with TRBD2 matching over 8 bases. The germline V gene has CDR1 ENHRY and CDR2 SYGVKD. This CDR3 region has 12 residues. V shed 4 bases and J 9 bases; nucleotides not matched to a gene: 5. The CDR3 protein is CAISGGLAAQYF. The CDR3 nucleotides are TGTGCCATCAGTGGTGGACTAGCTGCGCAGTACTTC.

Written as DNA, the CDR3 is TGTGCCAGCAGCACCGTAGCGGGAGTCGGCACAGATACGCAGTATTTT. Translated, it gives CASSTVAGVGTDTQYF. The J gene is TRBJ2-3, the V gene TRBV7-9; 9 positions match TRBD2. The trim removed 5 bases at V and 1 base at J, leaving 7 bases unmatched. The V gene's germline CDR1 is SEHNR and CDR2 FQNEAQ (reference sequence). This CDR3 is built from 16 residues.

The CDR3 reads CASSEQPRGVGNTIYF. DNA of the CDR3: TGTGCCAGCAGCGAACAACCCAGGGGCGTTGGAAACACCATATATTTT. The gene calls are TRBV7-2 and TRBJ1-3, with D possibly TRBD1 on 6 matching bases. V was cut by 5 bases and J by 3 bases, with 17 bases left in between. This CDR3 comprises 16 residues. Germline V CDR1 and CDR2: SGHTA, FQGNSA.

The genes are TRBV7-8 and TRBJ2-3; the match to TRBD2 covers 13 bases. J gave up 4 bases and V 5 bases, and 6 bases lay outside the gene matches. This CDR3 region has 16 residues. Germline-derived CDR1 and CDR2 are SGHVS and FQNEAQ. The CDR3, as DNA: TGTGCCAGCAGCCAGGGACTAGCGGGATATTCAGATACGCAGTATTTT. Translation: CASSQGLAGYSDTQYF.

This clone was observed once. The rearrangement uses TRBV5-4 and TRBJ2-2; D might be TRBD2 (7 bases). Trimming pared 2 bases from V and 4 bases from J, leaving 12 bases between. The CDR3 covers 15 residues. CDR1 and CDR2 (germline): SGHNT, YYREEE (reference sequence). In DNA form, the CDR3 reads TGTGCCAGCAGCTTCGGGGGGCAAGTCACCGGGGAGCTGTTTTTT. Translation gives CASSFGGQVTGELFF.

The chain uses TRBV10-3 and TRBJ2-7; tentatively, D is TRBD1 (7 bases). V was shortened by 10 bases and J by 5 bases, with 18 bases between the two germline ends. Germline lookup yields CDR1 ENHRY and CDR2 SYGVKD. The CDR3 is 13 amino acids. CDR3 protein: CATTGNAGNEQYF. The CDR3 DNA follows: TGTGCCACGACAGGGAACGCGGGGAACGAGCAGTACTTC.

The genes are TRBV2 and TRBJ1-2; a possible D gene is TRBD1 (6 bases). Per the germline V gene, CDR1 is SNHLY and CDR2 is FYNNEI. The CDR3 is 10 residues long. Trimming took off 9 bases at V and 7 bases at J, with 9 bases between the two ends. The CDR3 spells CARGAGGYTF. The CDR3 bases are TGTGCCAGGGGGGCAGGTGGCTACACCTTC.

The V and J genes are TRBV4-1 and TRBJ2-3, with 14 nucleotides matching TRBD2. Germline CDR1 MGHRA, CDR2 YSYEKL. The CDR3 consists of 19 residues. J was trimmed by 7 bases and V by 1 base; bases with no gene match: 13. The CDR3 loop reads CASSQGAGGLAGDAYTQYF. CDR3 nucleotides: TGCGCCAGCAGCCAAGGCGCGGGGGGACTAGCGGGAGACGCTTATACGCAGTATTTT.

This clone has more than one count but fewer than ten. The genes are TRBV7-6 and TRBJ2-7, with TRBD2 as a possible D gene (5 bases). The CDR3 consists of 12 residues. Trimming stripped 5 bases from V and 3 bases from J, with 8 bases between. Germline values: CDR1 SGHVS, CDR2 FNYEAQ. The CDR3 nucleotides read TGTGCCAGCAGCCCGGGATTCTACGAGCAGTACTTC. Protein sequence: CASSPGFYEQYF.

V usage is TRBV28 and J usage is TRBJ2-2; 8 bases align to TRBD2. The germline gives CDR1 MDHEN, CDR2 SYDVKM. The CDR3 runs 15 residues. The ends lost 3 bases at V and 0 bases at J; junction bases unmatched: 0. In nucleotides, the CDR3 is TGTGCCAGCAGTTTGCGGGGGGCGAACACCGGGGAGCTGTTTTTT. Protein product: CASSLRGANTGELFF. Full variable domain (outside the CDR3, taken from reference TRBV28 and TRBJ2-2): DVKVTQSSRYLVKRTGEKVFLECVQDMDHENMFWYRQDPGLGLRLIYFSYDVKMKEKGDIPEGYSVSREKKERFSLILESASTNQTSMYLCASSLRGANTGELFFGEGSRLTVL.

V gene TRBV5-4 combines with J gene TRBJ2-7; D perhaps matches TRBD1 (6 bases). CDR3 length: 14 residues. With 4 bases removed from V and 4 bases from J, the gap between germline ends came to 15 bases. The V gene's germline CDR1 is SGHNT and CDR2 YYREEE (reference sequence). The CDR3 bases are TGTGCCAGCAGCGCCACGGACAGAAGTTACGAGCAGTACTTC. As protein: CASSATDRSYEQYF.

This clone was detected only a few times. The chain is built from TRBV18 and TRBJ2-3; 9 nucleotides line up with TRBD1. Germline V lookup: CDR1 KGHSH, CDR2 LQKENI. The V gene end was trimmed by 2 bases and the J gene end by 0 bases; junction bases not matched to a gene: 3. This CDR3 region has 16 residues. This CDR3 reads CASSPSTGGSTDTQYF. The CDR3 coding sequence is TGTGCCAGCTCACCATCGACAGGGGGGAGCACAGATACGCAGTATTTT.

This chain uses TRBV9 with TRBJ2-1, with 8 bases that match TRBD2. Trimming removed 4 bases from V and 1 base from J; junction bases left unmatched: 4. Germline V CDR1 and CDR2: SGDLS, YYNGEE. The CDR3 runs to 15 residues. CDR3 bases: TGTGCCAGCAGCTACGGGAGGGGGTCCTACAATGAGCAGTTCTTC. This sequence encodes CASSYGRGSYNEQFF. Variable domain in full (rest from reference TRBV9 and TRBJ2-1): DSGVTQTPKHLITATGQRVTLRCSPRSGDLSVYWYQQSLDQGLQFLIQYYNGEERAKGNILERFSAQQFPDLHSELNLSSLELGDSALYFCASSYGRGSYNEQFFGPGTRLTVL.

This chain uses TRBV7-8 with TRBJ1-3, with TRBD1 as a possible D gene (6 bases). There are 13 residues in the CDR3. Trimming shortened V by 8 bases and J by 1 base, and 9 bases separated the two germline ends. In germline, CDR1 is SGHVS, CDR2 FQNEAQ. The CDR3 reads CASATGSGNTIYF. The CDR3 DNA follows: TGTGCCAGCGCGACAGGTTCTGGAAACACCATATATTTT. Based on the CDR3 plus reference TRBV7-8 and TRBJ1-3, the full variable domain is GAGVSQSPRYKVAKRGQDVALRCDPISGHVSLFWYQQALGQGPEFLTYFQNEAQLDKSGLPSDRFFAERPEGSVSTLKIQRTQQEDSAVYLCASATGSGNTIYFGEGSWLTVV.

The chain couples TRBV28 to TRBJ2-7; D may be TRBD2 (5 bases). The length of the CDR3 is 16 residues. V was clipped by 2 bases and J by 0 bases, with 14 bases between them. Germline assignment: CDR1 MDHEN and CDR2 SYDVKM. CDR3 coding DNA: TGTGCCAGCAGTTTAGAAGCCGGGGTGCCCTCCTACGAGCAGTACTTC. This gives the protein CASSLEAGVPSYEQYF.

This rearrangement joins TRBV28 to TRBJ1-2; D may be TRBD1 (5 bases). CDR3 size: 16 residues. Germline V gene sequence: CDR1 MDHEN, CDR2 SYDVKM. V lost 1 base, J lost 4 bases, and 16 bases lay in between. CDR3 in DNA: TGTGCCAGCAGTTTATTCGGGGATCCCACAGGCTATGGCTACACCTTC. Amino acids: CASSLFGDPTGYGYTF.

The rearrangement joins TRBV6-5 to TRBJ2-3, with a possible D match to TRBD2 (5 bases). In germline, CDR1 is MNHEY, CDR2 SVGAGI. The V end was cut by 0 bases, the J end by 3 bases, with 10 bases between. The CDR3 covers 15 residues. CDR3 nucleotides: TGTGCCAGCAGTTACTCGGCGGGTGGTACAGATACGCAGTATTTT. Amino acid sequence: CASSYSAGGTDTQYF.

The chain links TRBV25-1 to TRBJ1-2; tentatively, D is TRBD1 (6 bases). The germline gives CDR1 MGHDK, CDR2 SYGVNS. The CDR3 is made up of 11 amino acids. V was shortened by 9 bases and J by 8 bases, with 13 bases between the two germline ends. Here the CDR3 reads CASNQGSGYTF. CDR3 DNA: TGTGCCAGTAACCAGGGGAGCGGCTACACCTTC.

The chain combines TRBV11-3 with TRBJ2-1; D unclear. V was trimmed by 5 bases and J by 0 bases, leaving 11 bases between them. CDR3 length: 15 residues. Germline CDR1 is SGHNT and CDR2 is YENEEA. The DNA of the CDR3 is TGTGCCAGCAGCCTGGACGGAAGCTCCTACAATGAGCAGTTCTTC. It codes for CASSLDGSSYNEQFF.

The chain has TRBV19 and TRBJ1-5; D remains unclear. The CDR3 sequence is 16 residues long. Trimming cost V 0 bases and J 1 base, with 10 bases left between them. Germline V gene lookup returns CDR1 LNHDA and CDR2 SQIVND (reference sequence). CDR3 DNA: TGTGCCAGTAGTATAGAGGAAGGGAGGAGCAATCAGCCCCAGCATTTT. Amino acids: CASSIEEGRSNQPQHF. Full variable domain (remainder filled in from reference TRBV19 and TRBJ1-5): DGGITQSPKYLFRKEGQNVTLSCEQNLNHDAMYWYRQDPGQGLRLIYYSQIVNDFQKGDIAEGYSVSREKKESFPLTVTSAQKNPTAFYLCASSIEEGRSNQPQHFGDGTRLSIL.

In its sample, this clone was seen once. Other DNA sequences in the sample encode the same CDR3. The genes are TRBV7-2 and TRBJ2-2; D is perhaps TRBD1 (5 bases). Trimming left V 1 base short and J 4 bases short, with 7 bases between. This CDR3 has 14 residues. Germline V gives CDR1 SGHTA, CDR2 FQGNSA. CDR3 amino acids: CASSLGQTTGELFF. The DNA for the CDR3 is TGTGCCAGCAGCTTAGGACAGACCACCGGGGAGCTGTTTTTT.

The chain joins TRBV14 to TRBJ1-1; D perhaps matches TRBD1 (6 bases). The CDR3 spans 15 residues. V was cut by 5 bases and J by 2 bases, with 15 bases left in between. CDR1 is SGHDN and CDR2 is FVKESK in the germline V gene. This CDR3 is CASSSLPGGNTEAFF. CDR3 bases: TGTGCCAGCAGCTCTCTCCCGGGGGGCAACACTGAAGCTTTCTTT.

The count of this clone is one. This chain connects TRBV2 to TRBJ2-7, with 7 bases that match TRBD1. The CDR3 length is 14 residues. Trimming took 4 bases from V and 2 from J; bases not matched to a gene: 5. Germline V lookup: CDR1 SNHLY, CDR2 FYNNEI. The CDR3 is CASSGDSLPYEQYF. CDR3 nucleotides: TGTGCCAGCAGTGGGGACAGTCTTCCCTACGAGCAGTACTTC.

This chain joins TRBV5-1 and TRBJ2-7; D is perhaps TRBD2 (7 bases). The CDR3 length is 14 residues. V was pared by 4 bases and J by 9 bases, with 20 bases between. Looked up from germline, CDR1 is SGHRS and CDR2 is YFSETQ. Here the CDR3 reads CASSLGGGSQGQYF. CDR3 sequence (DNA): TGCGCCAGCAGCCTGGGGGGCGGGAGTCAGGGGCAGTACTTC. The variable domain in full, completed from reference TRBV5-1 and TRBJ2-7, reads KAGVTQTPRYLIKTRGQQVTLSCSPISGHRSVSWYQQTPGQGLQFLFEYFSETQRNKGNFPGRFSGRQFSNSRSEMNVSTLELGDSALYLCASSLGGGSQGQYFGPGTRLTVT.

The chain has TRBV5-1 and TRBJ2-3; TRBD1 aligns across 10 bases. V dropped 0 bases and J dropped 2; count of bases not matched to a gene: 3. Germline CDR1 is SGHRS and CDR2 is YFSETQ. CDR3 size: 16 residues. CDR3 loop: CASSLGDRGDTDTQYF. The CDR3 nucleotides are TGCGCCAGCAGCTTGGGGGACAGGGGAGACACAGATACGCAGTATTTT.